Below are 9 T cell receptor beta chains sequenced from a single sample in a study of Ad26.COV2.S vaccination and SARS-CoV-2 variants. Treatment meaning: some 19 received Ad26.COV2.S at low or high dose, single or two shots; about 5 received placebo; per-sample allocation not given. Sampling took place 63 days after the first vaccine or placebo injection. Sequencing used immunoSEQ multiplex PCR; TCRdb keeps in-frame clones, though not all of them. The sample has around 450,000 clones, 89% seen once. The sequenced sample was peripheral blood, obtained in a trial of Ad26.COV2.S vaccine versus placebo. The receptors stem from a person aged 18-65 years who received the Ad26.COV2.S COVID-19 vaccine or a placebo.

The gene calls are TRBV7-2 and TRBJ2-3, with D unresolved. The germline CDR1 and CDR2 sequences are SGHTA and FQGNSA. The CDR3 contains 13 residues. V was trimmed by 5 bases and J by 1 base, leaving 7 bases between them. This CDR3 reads CASSPPGTDTQYF. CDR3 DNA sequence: TGTGCCAGCAGCCCCCCGGGCACAGATACGCAGTATTTT.

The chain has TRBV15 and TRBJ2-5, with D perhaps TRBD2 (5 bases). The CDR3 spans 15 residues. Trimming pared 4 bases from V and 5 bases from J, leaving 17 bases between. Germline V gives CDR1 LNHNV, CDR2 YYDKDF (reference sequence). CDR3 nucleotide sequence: TGTGCCACCAGCACACCCGGGGTGGCCGGGGAGACCCAGTACTTC. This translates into CATSTPGVAGETQYF.

The DNA for the CDR3 is TGCGCCAGCACCCGGGGAAACACCTACAGCAACGATGAGCAGTTCTTC. Its protein product is CASTRGNTYSNDEQFF. V gene TRBV5-1 combines with J gene TRBJ2-1; D perhaps matches TRBD2 (5 bases). Trimming stripped 6 bases from V and 8 bases from J, with 24 bases between. The CDR3 has 16 residues. Per the germline V gene, CDR1 is SGHRS and CDR2 is YFSETQ.

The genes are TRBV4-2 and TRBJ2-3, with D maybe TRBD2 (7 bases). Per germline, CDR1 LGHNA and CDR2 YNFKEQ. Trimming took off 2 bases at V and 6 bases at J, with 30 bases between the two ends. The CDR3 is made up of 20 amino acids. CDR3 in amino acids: CASSQRGGFGGGPGMDTQYF. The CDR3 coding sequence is TGTGCCAGCAGCCAAAGGGGTGGATTTGGCGGGGGCCCGGGGATGGATACGCAGTATTTT.

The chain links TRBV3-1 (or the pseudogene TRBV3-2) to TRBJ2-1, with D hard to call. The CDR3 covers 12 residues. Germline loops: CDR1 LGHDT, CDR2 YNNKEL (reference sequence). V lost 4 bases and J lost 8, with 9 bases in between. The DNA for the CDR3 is TGTGCCAGCAGCCGGTGGGCCCATGAGCAGTTCTTC. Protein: CASSRWAHEQFF.

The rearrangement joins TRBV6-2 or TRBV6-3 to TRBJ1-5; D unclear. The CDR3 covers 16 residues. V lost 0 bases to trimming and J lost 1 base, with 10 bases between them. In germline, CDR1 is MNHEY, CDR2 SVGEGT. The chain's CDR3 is CASSYSRWVSNQPQHF. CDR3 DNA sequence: TGTGCCAGCAGTTACTCAAGGTGGGTCAGCAATCAGCCCCAGCATTTT.

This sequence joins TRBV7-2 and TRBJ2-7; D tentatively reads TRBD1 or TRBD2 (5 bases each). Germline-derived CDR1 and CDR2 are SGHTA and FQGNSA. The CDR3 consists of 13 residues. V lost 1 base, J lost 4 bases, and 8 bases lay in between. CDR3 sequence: CASSLVGGYEQYV. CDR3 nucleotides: TGTGCCAGCAGCTTAGTTGGGGGTTACGAGCAGTACGTC.

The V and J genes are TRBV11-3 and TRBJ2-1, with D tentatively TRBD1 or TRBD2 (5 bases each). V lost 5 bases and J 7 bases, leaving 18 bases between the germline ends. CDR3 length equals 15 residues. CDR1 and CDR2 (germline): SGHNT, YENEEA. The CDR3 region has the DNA TGTGCCAGCAGCCAGACCATGGGCAGGGAGAATGAGCAGTTCTTC. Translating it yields CASSQTMGRENEQFF.

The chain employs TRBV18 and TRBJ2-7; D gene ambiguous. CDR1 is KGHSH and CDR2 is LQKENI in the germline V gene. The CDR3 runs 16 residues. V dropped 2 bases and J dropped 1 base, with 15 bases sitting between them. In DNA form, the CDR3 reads TGTGCCAGCTCACCAGAGGTGGGAACTAAATCCTACGAGCAGTACTTC. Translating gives CASSPEVGTKSYEQYF.